One and the same sample provided the 20 T cell receptor beta chains below, sequenced in a study of CD8 T cells in ankylosing spondylitis. These receptors' targets are unknown. In TCRdb, the 5' RACE reads were re-called with MiXCR into one record per CDR3 protein. The data contain over 200,000 distinct CDR3 sequences, 15% to 20% of them seen just once; the ten biggest clones take up about 44%. Overall study results and limits: A TCR beta motif of fewer than ten highly homologous variants seemed to mark ankylosing spondylitis blood.

The material sequenced was blood, either unsorted or a sorted T cell fraction (not recorded which). The receptors shown here come from a male donor with ankylosing spondylitis.

This clonotype was detected only a few times. The chain combines TRBV29-1 with TRBJ2-7; 9 nucleotides match TRBD2. The CDR3 length is 13 residues. Germline values: CDR1 SQVTM, CDR2 ANQGSEA. V lost 4 bases and J lost 2; bases outside the gene matches: 3. The CDR3 nucleotides read TGCAGCGTTGTAGCTAGCGGGGCCTACGAGCAGTACTTC. Translated: CSVVASGAYEQYF.

This chain joins TRBV5-1 and TRBJ2-7, with 8 positions matching TRBD1. CDR1 and CDR2 from the germline V gene are SGHRS and YFSETQ. CDR3 length equals 15 residues. The J segment lost 0 bases and the V segment lost 4 bases, leaving 6 bases of the junction unmatched. The CDR3 loop reads CASSTRQGSSYEQYF. DNA of the CDR3: TGCGCCAGCAGCACCCGACAGGGGAGCTCCTACGAGCAGTACTTC.

This clonotype was seen at least ten times. This sequence joins TRBV27 and TRBJ1-5; 7 bases line up with TRBD1. Germline V gene sequence: CDR1 MNHEY, CDR2 SMNVEV (reference sequence). The CDR3 consists of 14 residues. V dropped 8 bases and J dropped 6; count of bases not matched to a gene: 10. The CDR3 DNA follows: TGTGCCAGCCAAGACAGGGCGGTAGGTCAGCCCCAGCATTTT. It yields the protein CASQDRAVGQPQHF.

This clonotype was found a few times. The chain is built from TRBV9 and TRBJ1-5; no clear D gene. Germline CDR1 SGDLS, CDR2 YYNGEE. This CDR3 is built from 17 residues. The germline V and J ends were trimmed by 0 bases and 4 bases, with 17 bases remaining between them. The CDR3 protein is CASSVEPDLRINQPQHF. The CDR3 DNA reads TGTGCCAGCAGCGTAGAACCGGATCTGAGAATTAATCAGCCCCAGCATTTT.

The rearrangement links TRBV4-1 to TRBJ2-2; unclear D gene. The CDR3 has 15 amino acids. The ends were cut back, 2 bases at V and 4 bases at J, with 11 bases in the middle. Germline values: CDR1 MGHRA, CDR2 YSYEKL. CDR3 bases: TGCGCCAGCAGCCAAAACTACGGTAGCACCGGGGAGCTGTTTTTT. It is translated as CASSQNYGSTGELFF.

This clonotype was recorded a few times. The V gene is TRBV3-1, the J gene TRBJ2-3; 9 bases map to TRBD2. Germline CDR1 LGHDT, CDR2 YNNKEL (reference sequence). This CDR3 spans 19 amino acids. The trim removed 4 bases at V and 8 bases at J, leaving 22 bases unmatched. The CDR3 loop reads CASSPSLGLAGRTDLTQYF. In DNA, the CDR3 is TGTGCCAGCAGCCCCTCTCTCGGGCTAGCGGGGCGGACCGACCTTACGCAGTATTTT.

The V gene is TRBV4-3, the J gene TRBJ2-1; the D call may be TRBD1 or TRBD2 (5 bases each). The germline CDR1 and CDR2 sequences are LGHNA and YSLEER. Trimming cost V 1 base and J 8 bases, with 15 bases left between them. The length of the CDR3 is 15 residues. In nucleotides, the CDR3 is TGCGCCAGCAGCCAAGGGGACGGTTACTTCGATGAGCAGTTCTTC. It yields the protein CASSQGDGYFDEQFF.

The J gene is TRBJ2-1, the V gene TRBV15; D remains unclear. The CDR3 runs 12 residues. V shed 5 bases and J shed 7 bases, with 9 bases lying between them. CDR1 is LNHNV, CDR2 YYDKDF, per germline (reference sequence). The CDR3 sequence: CATSGDKNEQFF. In DNA form, the CDR3 reads TGTGCCACCAGCGGTGACAAAAATGAGCAGTTCTTC.

This clonotype turned up a few times. The gene calls are TRBV20-1 and TRBJ2-7, with 8 nucleotides matching TRBD2. V lost 5 bases, J lost 2 bases, and 8 bases stayed unmatched. Germline V gives CDR1 DFQATT, CDR2 SNEGSKA (reference sequence). The CDR3 totals 14 residues. The CDR3 sequence is CSADGGLGAYEQYF. Written as DNA, the CDR3 is TGCAGTGCTGACGGGGGACTAGGGGCCTACGAGCAGTACTTC.

The table lists this clonotype with a few counts. The chain uses TRBV5-6 and TRBJ1-5, with D unresolved. V dropped 2 bases and J dropped 3 bases, with 6 bases sitting between them. The CDR3 is 13 amino acids. The V gene's germline CDR1 is SGHDT and CDR2 YYEEEE. The CDR3 DNA follows: TGTGCCAGCAGCTTCCAGGACAATCAGCCCCAGCATTTT. Protein: CASSFQDNQPQHF.

The table lists this clonotype with a few counts. The rearrangement joins TRBV3-1 to TRBJ2-7; TRBD2 matches 8 bases. Germline lookup yields CDR1 LGHDT and CDR2 YNNKEL (reference sequence). The CDR3 loop spans 14 amino acids. V gave up 3 bases and J gave up 3 bases; unmatched junction bases: 4. CDR3 coding DNA: TGTGCCAGCAGCCATCCGGGACTAGACTACGAGCAGTACTTC. Its protein product is CASSHPGLDYEQYF.

This clonotype was counted only a few times. The V and J genes are TRBV27 and TRBJ1-2, with 7 bases fitting TRBD1. With 3 bases clipped from V and 0 bases from J, the junction kept 10 bases outside the gene matches. Per the germline V gene, CDR1 is MNHEY and CDR2 is SMNVEV (reference sequence). The CDR3 sequence is 17 residues long. The CDR3 nucleotides read TGTGCCAGCAGTTTCAGGGGGGAGCTCTCCTCTAACTATGGCTACACCTTC. Translated: CASSFRGELSSNYGYTF.

This clonotype was picked up one time. The chain recombines TRBV14 with TRBJ2-7, with 8 positions matching TRBD2. The V gene end was trimmed by 1 base and the J gene end by 2 bases; junction bases not matched to a gene: 4. The CDR3 spans 15 residues. Germline V gene data show CDR1 as SGHDN and CDR2 as FVKESK. CDR3 nucleotides: TGTGCCAGCAGCCAAGGACTAGCGCGCCCCTACGAGCAGTACTTC. Protein sequence: CASSQGLARPYEQYF.

The rearrangement joins TRBV4-1 to TRBJ2-1, with 10 nucleotides matching TRBD1. The germline gives CDR1 MGHRA, CDR2 YSYEKL. The J segment lost 9 bases and the V segment lost 3 bases, leaving 2 bases of the junction unmatched. The CDR3 runs 13 residues. The CDR3 DNA reads as TGCGCCAGCAGCCAGGGACAGGGGTTTGAGCAGTTCTTC. It codes for CASSQGQGFEQFF.

V usage is TRBV19 and J usage is TRBJ2-1, with 11 bases that match TRBD2. The CDR3 runs to 15 residues. The trim removed 5 bases at V and 5 bases at J, leaving 5 bases unmatched. In germline, CDR1 is LNHDA, CDR2 SQIVND (reference sequence). CDR3 residues: CASSPGLAEDNEQFF. CDR3 nucleotide sequence: TGTGCCAGTAGTCCGGGACTAGCGGAGGACAATGAGCAGTTCTTC. The variable domain in full, completed from reference TRBV19 and TRBJ2-1, reads DGGITQSPKYLFRKEGQNVTLSCEQNLNHDAMYWYRQDPGQGLRLIYYSQIVNDFQKGDIAEGYSVSREKKESFPLTVTSAQKNPTAFYLCASSPGLAEDNEQFFGPGTRLTVL.

The table lists this clonotype with a few counts. The chain employs TRBV27 and TRBJ2-3, with D tentatively TRBD1 or TRBD2 (6 bases each). This CDR3 comprises 14 residues. Between the trimmed V and J ends, which lost 3 bases and 5 bases, there was a span of 12 bases. Looked up from germline, CDR1 is MNHEY and CDR2 is SMNVEV (reference sequence). The CDR3 loop reads CASSLRGAGDTQYF. The DNA for the CDR3 is TGTGCCAGCAGTTTGAGGGGGGCTGGAGATACGCAGTATTTT.

The chain carries TRBV5-1 and TRBJ2-1; a weak D match, TRBD2 (6 bases). The ends were cut back, 1 base at V and 7 bases at J, with 18 bases in the middle. CDR1 SGHRS and CDR2 YFSETQ come from the germline V gene. This CDR3 spans 16 amino acids. This CDR3 reads CASSLWSSGQRNEQFF. CDR3 nucleotide sequence: TGCGCCAGCAGCTTGTGGAGTAGCGGACAAAGGAATGAGCAGTTCTTC.

The rearrangement joins TRBV11-2 to TRBJ2-4; D uncertain. V lost 4 bases and J 0 bases, leaving 16 bases between the germline ends. The CDR3 sequence is 17 residues long. CDR1 is SGHAT and CDR2 is FQNNGV in the germline V gene. The CDR3 DNA follows: TGTGCCAGCAGCTCCACACACCCAATAGCAGCCAAAAACATTCAGTACTTC. It translates to CASSSTHPIAAKNIQYF. Filled out from reference TRBV11-2 and TRBJ2-4, the complete variable domain reads EAGVAQSPRYKIIEKRQSVAFWCNPISGHATLYWYQQILGQGPKLLIQFQNNGVVDDSQLPKDRFSAERLKGVDSTLKIQPAKLEDSAVYLCASSSTHPIAAKNIQYFGAGTRLSVL.

V gene TRBV4-1 combines with J gene TRBJ1-4; no reliable D call. Germline V gene lookup returns CDR1 MGHRA and CDR2 YSYEKL. The germline V and J ends were trimmed by 6 bases and 5 bases, with 13 bases remaining between them. The CDR3 spans 14 residues. The CDR3 loop reads CASRLEGLNEKLFF. CDR3 nucleotide sequence: TGCGCCAGCAGGCTAGAAGGCCTAAATGAAAAACTGTTTTTT.

This clonotype was observed a few times. CDR3 coding DNA: TGTGCCAGCAGCCACGGGGGCCAAAATGAGCAGTTCTTC. Protein sequence: CASSHGGQNEQFF. The chain couples TRBV6-4 to TRBJ2-1; either TRBD1 or TRBD2 may fit D (6 bases each). Trimming pared 6 bases from V and 7 bases from J, leaving 13 bases between. The germline CDR1 and CDR2 sequences are MRHNA and SNTAGT. This CDR3 comprises 13 residues.